This is a list of T cell receptor beta chains from one sample in a study of identical twins. In TCRdb, the 5' RACE reads were re-called with MiXCR into one record per CDR3 protein. Altogether around 500,000 distinct CDR3 sequences are present, around 14% being singletons, with the ten largest covering 0.4% to 0.55%. The sample was also reused in another study, on yellow fever vaccine responses in identical twins.

Sequencing was done on a sample of CD4+ T cells sorted from blood. The receptors originated from a woman younger than 30 in good health. Both conserved end residues are part of each CDR3. The order of the fields is CDR3 DNA, CDR3 protein, clone size, J gene, D gene, V gene. D genes are given only for firm matches. Rows give clone size only sometimes, using once, few, many, or a class for an expanded clone.

CDR3nt: TGCAGTGCTAGAGAAGGGAGCGGAAGCTCCTACGAGCAGTACTTC
CDR3aa: CSAREGSGSSYEQYF
abundance: few
j_gene: TRBJ2-7
d_gene: NA
v_gene: TRBV20-1

CDR3nt: TGTGCCAGCAGCCTCCCGACAGGGTTCCCTTCTGGGGCCAACGTCCTGACTTTC
CDR3aa: CASSLPTGFPSGANVLTF
abundance: NA
j_gene: TRBJ2-6
d_gene: TRBD1
v_gene: TRBV5-6

CDR3nt: TGTGCCAGCAGCTCGAGGGACTCTAGAGAGACCCAGTACTTC
CDR3aa: CASSSRDSRETQYF
abundance: NA
j_gene: TRBJ2-5
d_gene: NA
v_gene: TRBV11-3

CDR3nt: TGCGCCAGCAGCCAGGCTACAGGGTTCCTCTACGAGCAGTACTTC
CDR3aa: CASSQATGFLYEQYF
abundance: NA
j_gene: TRBJ2-7
d_gene: NA
v_gene: TRBV4-3

CDR3nt: TGTGCCAGCAGCTTAGTAGGTGTATACGGTGAAGCTTTCTTT
CDR3aa: CASSLVGVYGEAFF
abundance: few
j_gene: TRBJ1-1
d_gene: NA
v_gene: TRBV7-9

CDR3nt: TGTGCCAGTAGACCGGCGGGAGGAACGATAGAGACCCAGTACTTC
CDR3aa: CASRPAGGTIETQYF
abundance: few
j_gene: TRBJ2-5
d_gene: TRBD2
v_gene: TRBV19

CDR3nt: TGTGCCAGCAGCCCTCAGGCTTGGGGCCTGAACACTGAAGCTTTCTTT
CDR3aa: CASSPQAWGLNTEAFF
abundance: few
j_gene: TRBJ1-1
d_gene: NA
v_gene: TRBV4-2

CDR3nt: TGTGCCAGCAGTGAATGGGAGCGGGGAACAGATACGCAGTATTTT
CDR3aa: CASSEWERGTDTQYF
abundance: NA
j_gene: TRBJ2-3
d_gene: TRBD2
v_gene: TRBV2

CDR3nt: TGCGCCAGCAGCCAACTAGCGGTAGATACGCAGTATTTT
CDR3aa: CASSQLAVDTQYF
abundance: few
j_gene: TRBJ2-3
d_gene: TRBD2
v_gene: TRBV4-1

CDR3nt: TGTGCCAGCAGCCACGACAGGGGATTCTCCTACGAGCAGTACTTC
CDR3aa: CASSHDRGFSYEQYF
abundance: few
j_gene: TRBJ2-7
d_gene: TRBD1
v_gene: TRBV3-1

CDR3nt: TGTGCCAGCAGCTTCCTAGCGGGAGCGGCCGGGGAGCTGTTTTTT
CDR3aa: CASSFLAGAAGELFF
abundance: few
j_gene: TRBJ2-2
d_gene: TRBD2
v_gene: TRBV11-2